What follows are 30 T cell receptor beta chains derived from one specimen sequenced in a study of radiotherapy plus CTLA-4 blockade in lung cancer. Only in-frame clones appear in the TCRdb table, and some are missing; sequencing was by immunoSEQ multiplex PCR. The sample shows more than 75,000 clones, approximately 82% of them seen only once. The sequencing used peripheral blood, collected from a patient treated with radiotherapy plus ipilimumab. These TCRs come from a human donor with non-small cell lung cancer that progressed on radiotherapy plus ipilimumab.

CDR3 sequence (DNA): TGTGCCAGCAGTGAACACGGACAGGGGTCGAGAGATACGCAGTATTTT. Its translation is CASSEHGQGSRDTQYF. This chain links TRBV25-1 with TRBJ2-3; TRBD1 matches at 9 bases. The V gene end was trimmed by 2 bases and the J gene end by 5 bases; junction bases not matched to a gene: 8. The CDR3 is 16 amino acids. The germline CDR1 and CDR2 sequences are MGHDK and SYGVNS.

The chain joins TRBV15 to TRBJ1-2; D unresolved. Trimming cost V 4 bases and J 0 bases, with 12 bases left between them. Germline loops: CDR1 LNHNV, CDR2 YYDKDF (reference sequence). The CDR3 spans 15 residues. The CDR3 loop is CATSKHRDSNYGYTF. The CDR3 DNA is TGTGCCACCAGCAAACACAGAGATTCTAACTATGGCTACACCTTC.

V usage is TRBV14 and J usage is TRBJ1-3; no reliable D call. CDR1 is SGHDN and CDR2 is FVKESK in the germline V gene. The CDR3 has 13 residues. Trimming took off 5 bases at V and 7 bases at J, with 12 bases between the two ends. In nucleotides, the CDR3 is TGTGCCAGCAGCACAAGGATACGGAACACCATATATTTT. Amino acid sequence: CASSTRIRNTIYF.

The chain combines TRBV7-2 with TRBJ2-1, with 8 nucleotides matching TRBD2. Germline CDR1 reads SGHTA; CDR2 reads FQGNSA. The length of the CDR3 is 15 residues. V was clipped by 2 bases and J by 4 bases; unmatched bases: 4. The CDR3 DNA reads TGTGCCAGCAGCTTAATTGCTAGCGGGTACAATGAGCAGTTCTTC. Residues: CASSLIASGYNEQFF.

CDR3 sequence (DNA): TGTGCCAGCAGGGACTCCTGGGGTACCTACGAGCAGTACTTC. It is translated as CASRDSWGTYEQYF. This sequence joins TRBV28 and TRBJ2-7; possible D gene TRBD2, 5 bases. This CDR3 spans 14 amino acids. Germline V gene lookup returns CDR1 MDHEN and CDR2 SYDVKM. Trimming removed 6 bases at V and 2 bases at J, with 14 bases between.

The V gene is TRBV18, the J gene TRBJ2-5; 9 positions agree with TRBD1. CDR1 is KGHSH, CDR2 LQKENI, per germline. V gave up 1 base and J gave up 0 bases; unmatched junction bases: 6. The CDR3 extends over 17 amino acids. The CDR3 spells CASSPRGQGGDQETQYF. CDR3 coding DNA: TGTGCCAGCTCACCACGGGGACAGGGAGGGGACCAAGAGACCCAGTACTTC. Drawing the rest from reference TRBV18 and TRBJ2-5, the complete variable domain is NAGVMQNPRHLVRRRGQEARLRCSPMKGHSHVYWYRQLPEEGLKFMVYLQKENIIDESGMPKERFSAEFPKEGPSILRIQQVVRGDSAAYFCASSPRGQGGDQETQYFGPGTRLLVL.

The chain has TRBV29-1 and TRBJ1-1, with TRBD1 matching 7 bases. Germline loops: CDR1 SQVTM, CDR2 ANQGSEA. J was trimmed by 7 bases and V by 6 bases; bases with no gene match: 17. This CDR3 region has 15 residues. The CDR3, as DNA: TGCAGCGTCCAGACGCGGGCAGGGGGGCTAAGTGAAGCTTTCTTT. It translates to CSVQTRAGGLSEAFF.

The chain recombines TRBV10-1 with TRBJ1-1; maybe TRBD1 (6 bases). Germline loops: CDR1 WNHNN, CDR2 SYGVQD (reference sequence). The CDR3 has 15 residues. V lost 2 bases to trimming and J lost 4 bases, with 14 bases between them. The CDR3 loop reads CASSEDFRGITEAFF. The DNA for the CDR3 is TGCGCCAGCAGTGAGGACTTTAGGGGGATCACTGAAGCTTTCTTT.

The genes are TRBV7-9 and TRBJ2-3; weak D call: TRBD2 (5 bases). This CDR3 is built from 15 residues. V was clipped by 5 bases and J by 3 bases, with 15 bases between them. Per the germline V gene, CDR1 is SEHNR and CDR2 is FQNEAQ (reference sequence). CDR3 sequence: CASSHLTPGTDTQYF. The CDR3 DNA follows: TGTGCCAGCAGCCACCTCACCCCGGGGACAGATACGCAGTATTTT.

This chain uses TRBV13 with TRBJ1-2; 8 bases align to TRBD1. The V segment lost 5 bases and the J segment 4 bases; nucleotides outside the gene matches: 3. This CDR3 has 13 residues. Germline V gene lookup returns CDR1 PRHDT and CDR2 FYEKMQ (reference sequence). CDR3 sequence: CASSTGQGYGYTF. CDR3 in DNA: TGTGCCAGCAGCACTGGACAGGGCTATGGCTACACCTTC.

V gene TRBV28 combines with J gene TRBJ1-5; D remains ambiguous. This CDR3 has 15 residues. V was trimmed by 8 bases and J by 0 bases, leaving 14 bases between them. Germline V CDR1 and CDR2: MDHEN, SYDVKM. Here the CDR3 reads CASYRTTHSNQPQHF. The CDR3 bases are TGTGCCAGCTATAGGACGACTCATAGCAATCAGCCCCAGCATTTT.

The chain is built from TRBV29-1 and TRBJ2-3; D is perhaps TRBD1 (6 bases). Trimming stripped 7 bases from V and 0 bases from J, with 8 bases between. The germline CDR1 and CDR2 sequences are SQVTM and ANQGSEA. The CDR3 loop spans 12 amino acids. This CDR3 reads CSGGTSTDTQYF. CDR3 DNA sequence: TGCAGCGGAGGGACAAGCACAGATACGCAGTATTTT.

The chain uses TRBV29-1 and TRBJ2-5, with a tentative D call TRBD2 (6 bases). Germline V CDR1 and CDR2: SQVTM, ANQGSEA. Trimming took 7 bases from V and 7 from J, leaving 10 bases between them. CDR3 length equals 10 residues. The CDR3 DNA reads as TGCAGCGGGGATAGCGGGACCCAGTACTTC. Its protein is CSGDSGTQYF.

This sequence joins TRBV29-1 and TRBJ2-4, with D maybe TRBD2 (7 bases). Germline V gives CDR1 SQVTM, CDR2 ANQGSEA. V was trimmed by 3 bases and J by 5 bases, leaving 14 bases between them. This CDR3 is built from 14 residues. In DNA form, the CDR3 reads TGCAGCGTTGAGGGGGCGGGGGTCGAAAACATTCAGTACTTC. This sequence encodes CSVEGAGVENIQYF.

Written as DNA, the CDR3 is TGTGCCGGGACTAGCGGCACAGATACGCAGTATTTT. Protein sequence: CAGTSGTDTQYF. The chain recombines TRBV30 with TRBJ2-3, with 10 bases fitting TRBD2. Germline lookup yields CDR1 GTSNPN and CDR2 SVGIG (reference sequence). J lost 1 base, V lost 8 bases, and 0 bases had no gene match. There are 12 residues in the CDR3.

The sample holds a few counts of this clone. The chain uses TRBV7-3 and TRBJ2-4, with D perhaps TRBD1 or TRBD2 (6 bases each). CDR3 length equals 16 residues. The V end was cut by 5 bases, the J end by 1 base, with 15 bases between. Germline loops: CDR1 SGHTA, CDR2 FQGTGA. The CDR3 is CASSQEGGLAKNIQYF. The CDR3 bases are TGTGCCAGCAGCCAAGAGGGGGGTCTGGCCAAAAACATTCAGTACTTC.

The CDR3 DNA is TGTGCCACCAGCTCGACGGTAATGGGCAATCAGCCCCAGCATTTT. Translating it yields CATSSTVMGNQPQHF. V gene TRBV15 combines with J gene TRBJ1-5; no reliable D call. CDR1 and CDR2 from the germline V gene are LNHNV and YYDKDF (reference sequence). V lost 5 bases and J 2 bases, leaving 13 bases between the germline ends. This CDR3 is 15 amino acids long.

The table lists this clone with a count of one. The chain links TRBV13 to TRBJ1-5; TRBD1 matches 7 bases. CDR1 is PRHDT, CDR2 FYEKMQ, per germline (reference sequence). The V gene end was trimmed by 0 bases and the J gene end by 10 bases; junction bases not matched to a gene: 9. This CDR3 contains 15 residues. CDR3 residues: CASSLGQGQGVPQHF. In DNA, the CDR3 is TGTGCCAGCAGCTTAGGACAGGGGCAAGGGGTACCCCAGCATTTT.

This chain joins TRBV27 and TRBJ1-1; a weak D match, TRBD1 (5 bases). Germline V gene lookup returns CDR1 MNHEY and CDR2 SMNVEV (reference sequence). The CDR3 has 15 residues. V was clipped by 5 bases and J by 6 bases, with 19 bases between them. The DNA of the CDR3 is TGTGCCAGCAGTCTAGGGGTAGGTGGTAGGGCTGAAGCTTTCTTT. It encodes CASSLGVGGRAEAFF.

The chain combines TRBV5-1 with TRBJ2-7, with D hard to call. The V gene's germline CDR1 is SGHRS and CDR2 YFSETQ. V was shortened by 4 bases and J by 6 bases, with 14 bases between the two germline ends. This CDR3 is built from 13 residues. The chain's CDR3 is CASSELVGSEQYF. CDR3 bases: TGCGCCAGCAGCGAACTCGTGGGCTCCGAGCAGTACTTC. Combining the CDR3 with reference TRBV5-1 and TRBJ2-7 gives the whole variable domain KAGVTQTPRYLIKTRGQQVTLSCSPISGHRSVSWYQQTPGQGLQFLFEYFSETQRNKGNFPGRFSGRQFSNSRSEMNVSTLELGDSALYLCASSELVGSEQYFGPGTRLTVT.

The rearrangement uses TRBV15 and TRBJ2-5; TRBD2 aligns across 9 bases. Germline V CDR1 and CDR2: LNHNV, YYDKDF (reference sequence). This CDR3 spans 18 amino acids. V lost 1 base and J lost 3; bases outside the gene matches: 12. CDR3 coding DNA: TGTGCCACCAGCAGAGCCCCCGGGGTAGCGGGAGTCGAAGAGACCCAGTACTTC. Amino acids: CATSRAPGVAGVEETQYF. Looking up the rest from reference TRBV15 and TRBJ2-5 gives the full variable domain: DAMVIQNPRYQVTQFGKPVTLSCSQTLNHNVMYWYQQKSSQAPKLLFHYYDKDFNNEADTPDNFQSRRPNTSFCFLDIRSPGLGDTAMYLCATSRAPGVAGVEETQYFGPGTRLLVL.

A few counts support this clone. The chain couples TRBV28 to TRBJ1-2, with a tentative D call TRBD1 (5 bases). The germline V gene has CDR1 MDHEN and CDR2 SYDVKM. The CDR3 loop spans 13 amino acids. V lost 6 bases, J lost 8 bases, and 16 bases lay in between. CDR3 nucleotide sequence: TGTGCCAGCAGCTACGTGGGACGAGAAGGCTACACCTTC. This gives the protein CASSYVGREGYTF.

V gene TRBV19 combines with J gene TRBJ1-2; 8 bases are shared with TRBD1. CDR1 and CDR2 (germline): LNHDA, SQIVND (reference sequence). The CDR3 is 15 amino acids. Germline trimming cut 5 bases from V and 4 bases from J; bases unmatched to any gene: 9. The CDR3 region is CASSEGQGEVYGYTF. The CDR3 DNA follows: TGTGCCAGTAGTGAAGGACAGGGAGAGGTCTATGGCTACACCTTC.

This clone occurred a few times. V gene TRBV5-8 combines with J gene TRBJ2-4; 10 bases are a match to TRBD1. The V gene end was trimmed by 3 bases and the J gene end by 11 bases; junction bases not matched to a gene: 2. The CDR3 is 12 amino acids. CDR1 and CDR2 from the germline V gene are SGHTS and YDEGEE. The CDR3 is CASSWTGGVQYF. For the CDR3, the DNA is TGTGCCAGCAGCTGGACAGGGGGGGTTCAGTACTTC. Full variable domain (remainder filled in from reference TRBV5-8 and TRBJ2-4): EAGVTQSPTHLIKTRGQQATLRCSPISGHTSVYWYQQALGLGLQFLLWYDEGEERNRGNFPPRFSGRQFPNYSSELNVNALELEDSALYLCASSWTGGVQYFGAGTRLSVL.

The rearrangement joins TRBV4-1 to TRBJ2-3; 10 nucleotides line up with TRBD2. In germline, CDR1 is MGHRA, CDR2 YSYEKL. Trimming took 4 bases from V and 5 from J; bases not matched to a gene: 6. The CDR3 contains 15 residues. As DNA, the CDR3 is TGCGCCAGCAGCCCAGGCAGCGGGAGGGTAGATACGCAGTATTTT. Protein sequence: CASSPGSGRVDTQYF.

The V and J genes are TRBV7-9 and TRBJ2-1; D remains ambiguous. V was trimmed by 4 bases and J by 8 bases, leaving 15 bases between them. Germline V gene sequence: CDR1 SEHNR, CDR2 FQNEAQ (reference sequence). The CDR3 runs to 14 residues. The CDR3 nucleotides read TGTGCCAGCAGCTCCCCGGAAAGCCCAGATGAGCAGTTCTTC. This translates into CASSSPESPDEQFF.

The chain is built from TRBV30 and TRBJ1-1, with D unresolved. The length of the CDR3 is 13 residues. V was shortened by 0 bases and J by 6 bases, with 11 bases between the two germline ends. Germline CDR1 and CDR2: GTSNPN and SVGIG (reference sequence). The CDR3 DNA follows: TGTGCCTGGAGTGTAATGGGCAGTTCTGAAGCTTTCTTT. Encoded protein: CAWSVMGSSEAFF. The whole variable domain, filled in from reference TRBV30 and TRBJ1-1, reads SQTIHQWPATLVQPVGSPLSLECTVEGTSNPNLYWYRQAAGRGLQLLFYSVGIGQISSEVPQNLSASRPQDRQFILSSKKLLLSDSGFYLCAWSVMGSSEAFFGQGTRLTVV.

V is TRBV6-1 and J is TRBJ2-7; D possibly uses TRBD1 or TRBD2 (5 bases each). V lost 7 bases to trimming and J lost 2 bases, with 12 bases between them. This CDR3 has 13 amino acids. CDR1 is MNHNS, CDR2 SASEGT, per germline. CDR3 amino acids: CASTGTVTYEQYF. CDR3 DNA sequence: TGTGCCAGCACCGGGACGGTAACCTACGAGCAGTACTTC.

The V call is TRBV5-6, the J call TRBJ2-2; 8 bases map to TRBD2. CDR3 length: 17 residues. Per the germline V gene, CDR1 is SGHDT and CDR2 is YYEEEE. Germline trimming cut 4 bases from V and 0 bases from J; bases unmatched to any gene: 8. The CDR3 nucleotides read TGTGCCAGCAGCCGCTCCCGGACTAGCACGAACACCGGGGAGCTGTTTTTT. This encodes CASSRSRTSTNTGELFF.

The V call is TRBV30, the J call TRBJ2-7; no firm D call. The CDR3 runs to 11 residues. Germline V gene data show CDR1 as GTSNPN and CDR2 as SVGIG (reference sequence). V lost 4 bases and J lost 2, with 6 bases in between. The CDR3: CAWNFAYEQYF. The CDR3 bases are TGTGCCTGGAATTTCGCCTACGAGCAGTACTTC.